This TCR beta chain was retrieved from a study of cytomegalovirus exposure and HLA in healthy donors. Study-wide background: The same platform used for the 500 to 850 first-cohort repertoires was also used for the roughly 130 validation repertoires, as a later analysis reported.

This CDR3 region has 16 residues. V was cut by 3 bases and J by 1 base, with 15 bases left in between. CDR1 is MDHEN, CDR2 SYDVKM, per germline. Libraries were prepared by immunoSEQ multiplex PCR; TCRdb keeps only in-frame clonotypes and omits some of them. The table records about 360,000 clones, about nine tenths of them present only once. This sequence joins TRBV28 and TRBJ1-1; possibly TRBD1 for D (6 bases). Sequencing was performed on PBMCs. The clonotype was recovered from a woman aged 18-30 years in good health and CMV-seronegative. The CDR3 bases are TGTGCCAGCAGTTTTAGATTCGGACAGAAGAACACTGAAGCTTTCTTT. It encodes CASSFRFGQKNTEAFF.